This T cell receptor beta chain was captured by sequencing in a study of shared clonotypes between healthy human individuals. Study-wide findings and caveats: Larger richness was generally estimated for naive than memory subsets. When naive CD4 clonotypes were compared across a few donors, about 4.9% were shared. It was the non-shared clonotypes that had lower generation probabilities than clonotypes shared by all four donors.

With regard to this clone: Its antigen remains unknown.

Splitting the CD4+ cells yielded a CD45RA+ naive subset and a CD45RA-negative memory subset. This table comes from immunoSEQ multiplex PCR, and its TCRdb copy is limited to in-frame clones, with some not included. This sample has some 790,000 clones, with just under 75% found just once. The sequence derives from a woman aged 25 to 45 in good health. The specimen sequenced was memory CD4+ T cells sorted from blood. Subset meaning: CD45RA-negative fraction.

In nucleotides, the CDR3 is TGTGCCAGCAGTCACTTCGGGGAGACCCAGTACTTC. It encodes CASSHFGETQYF. The chain combines TRBV21-1 with TRBJ2-5; the table's D call, TRBD2, was not checked against the DNA. TRBV21-1 is a pseudogene segment. The CDR3 extends over 12 amino acids.